This passage covers 22 T cell receptor beta chains from one sample sequenced in a study of control samples from healthy donors and cancer patients (dated by TCRdb to about 2020). The receptor library was made with the immunoSEQ multiplex PCR assay. TCRdb's version of the immuneACCESS table is confined to in-frame rearrangements and falls short of the full clone set. An unresolved V gene accounts for under half of the shortfall where checked; the remainder is of unknown origin. The sample table records about 77,000 clones; over 80% of these occur just once. The ten most abundant clones make up 5% to 6% of the sample. The sequencing sample was made of blood. The receptors originated from an older woman in good health.

The chain couples TRBV7-8 to TRBJ2-5, with no clear D. Per germline, CDR1 SGHVS and CDR2 FQNEAQ. The CDR3 consists of 15 residues. V was pared by 1 base and J by 2 bases, with 11 bases between. The CDR3 reads CASSLGALGQETQYF. CDR3 sequence (DNA): TGTGCCAGCAGCTTAGGGGCTCTGGGGCAAGAGACCCAGTACTTC. Full variable domain (remainder filled in from reference TRBV7-8 and TRBJ2-5): GAGVSQSPRYKVAKRGQDVALRCDPISGHVSLFWYQQALGQGPEFLTYFQNEAQLDKSGLPSDRFFAERPEGSVSTLKIQRTQQEDSAVYLCASSLGALGQETQYFGPGTRLLVL.

This chain joins TRBV6-6 and TRBJ1-2, with D perhaps TRBD1 (6 bases). The V gene's germline CDR1 is MNHNY and CDR2 SVGAGI (reference sequence). The V gene lost 5 bases and the J gene lost 4 bases, with 17 bases spanning the gap. The CDR3 is made up of 15 amino acids. This CDR3 reads CASSGGGARVYGYTF. DNA of the CDR3: TGTGCCAGCAGTGGGGGGGGCGCGAGAGTCTATGGCTACACCTTC.

The V and J genes are TRBV19 and TRBJ2-1; D perhaps matches TRBD1 (6 bases). CDR1 is LNHDA and CDR2 is SQIVND in the germline V gene (reference sequence). This CDR3 spans 15 amino acids. V lost 5 bases to trimming and J lost 0 bases, with 11 bases between them. CDR3 nucleotides: TGTGCCAGTAGTCAGGGGTCAGGCTCCTACAATGAGCAGTTCTTC. Encoded protein: CASSQGSGSYNEQFF.

The rearrangement links TRBV20-1 to TRBJ2-7, with D unresolved. V shed 4 bases and J shed 3 bases, with 7 bases lying between them. The CDR3 totals 11 residues. Germline CDR1 and CDR2: DFQATT and SNEGSKA (reference sequence). CDR3 DNA sequence: TGCAGTGCTATTGCGGTCTACGAGCAGTACTTC. Amino acid sequence: CSAIAVYEQYF.

CDR3 nucleotide sequence: TGTGCCAGCGCCCTGGTAAACACAGATACGCAGTATTTT. Translated, it gives CASALVNTDTQYF. V usage is TRBV9 and J usage is TRBJ2-3; D not resolved. The CDR3 runs 13 residues. Trimming pared 7 bases from V and 2 bases from J, leaving 11 bases between. Germline V gives CDR1 SGDLS, CDR2 YYNGEE.

The chain joins TRBV5-1 to TRBJ1-2; TRBD1 matches at 7 bases. The germline V gene has CDR1 SGHRS and CDR2 YFSETQ. Trimming removed 5 bases from V and 1 base from J; junction bases left unmatched: 11. This CDR3 comprises 16 residues. The DNA of the CDR3 is TGCGCCAGCAGTCCTCCGGCCGGGACAGTTAACTATGGCTACACCTTC. Its translation is CASSPPAGTVNYGYTF.

This clone was seen just once. The CDR3 region has the DNA TGTGCCAGCGGGTGGGAGGGAGTCGAGACCCAGTACTTC. Translated, it gives CASGWEGVETQYF. This chain joins TRBV12-3 or TRBV12-4 and TRBJ2-5; 7 nucleotides match TRBD2. Trimming cost V 8 bases and J 5 bases; bases outside gene matches: 8. The CDR3 spans 13 residues.

Comment on this clone: The junction differs from germline at one of its ends, possibly a read error. The V call is TRBV7-7, the J call TRBJ2-1; TRBD2 agrees at 10 bases. This CDR3 spans 15 amino acids. Germline-derived CDR1 and CDR2 are SSHAT and FNYEAQ (reference sequence). Here the CDR3 DNA reads TGTGCTAGCAGCCCGGGACTAGCGAGAACAGATGAGCAGTTCTTC. It encodes CASSPGLARTDEQFF.

The chain recombines TRBV6-5 with TRBJ1-1; no reliable D call. Germline V lookup: CDR1 MNHEY, CDR2 SVGAGI. This CDR3 contains 13 residues. Trimming shortened V by 0 bases and J by 7 bases, and 9 bases separated the two germline ends. The CDR3 bases are TGTGCCAGCAGTTACTCGACGGGTCTTGAAGCTTTCTTT. Translated: CASSYSTGLEAFF.

The J gene is TRBJ1-1, the V gene TRBV12-3 or TRBV12-4; D gene unclear. The V end was cut by 6 bases, the J end by 8 bases, with 10 bases between. CDR3 size: 11 residues. CDR3 DNA sequence: TGTGCCAGCAGCGTCGACTCCGAAGCTTTCTTT. This sequence encodes CASSVDSEAFF.

The chain joins TRBV6-6 to TRBJ1-1; D remains ambiguous. There are 15 residues in the CDR3. Trimming removed 0 bases at V and 5 bases at J, with 13 bases between. CDR1 is MNHNY, CDR2 SVGAGI, per germline (reference sequence). The CDR3 DNA is TGTGCCAGCAGTTACTCCCGGCGCCGGGTGACTGAAGCTTTCTTT. Translated, it gives CASSYSRRRVTEAFF.

The chain combines TRBV5-4 with TRBJ1-2; a possible D gene is TRBD1 (6 bases). The CDR3 covers 16 residues. The V gene's germline CDR1 is SGHNT and CDR2 YYREEE (reference sequence). V was trimmed by 1 base and J by 4 bases, leaving 17 bases between them. DNA for the CDR3: TGTGCCAGCAGCTTGCGCCAACAGGGAGGTAGCTATGGCTACACCTTC. Translated, it gives CASSLRQQGGSYGYTF.

The rearrangement uses TRBV15 and TRBJ2-2; TRBD1 is a possible D gene (5 bases). This CDR3 is 16 amino acids long. Germline loops: CDR1 LNHNV, CDR2 YYDKDF (reference sequence). The ends were cut back, 2 bases at V and 5 bases at J, with 15 bases in the middle. As DNA, the CDR3 is TGTGCCACCAGCAGATACTCAGGGCAGAAGACCGGGGAGCTGTTTTTT. Protein product: CATSRYSGQKTGELFF.

V is TRBV28 and J is TRBJ1-5, with D maybe TRBD1 (5 bases). Germline CDR1 reads MDHEN; CDR2 reads SYDVKM. The CDR3 has 14 amino acids. V lost 8 bases and J 6 bases, leaving 17 bases between the germline ends. CDR3 amino acids: CASGSGTQGQPQHF. As DNA, the CDR3 is TGTGCCAGCGGTTCCGGGACGCAGGGTCAGCCCCAGCATTTT. Supplemented by reference TRBV28 and TRBJ1-5, the full variable domain reads DVKVTQSSRYLVKRTGEKVFLECVQDMDHENMFWYRQDPGLGLRLIYFSYDVKMKEKGDIPEGYSVSREKKERFSLILESASTNQTSMYLCASGSGTQGQPQHFGDGTRLSIL.

The count of this clone is one. The CDR3 bases are TGTGCCAGCAGTCAGGGACAGAAAGAGACCCAGTACTTC. This gives the protein CASSQGQKETQYF. The chain recombines TRBV12-3 or TRBV12-4 with TRBJ2-5; 7 bases agree with TRBD1. The CDR3 spans 13 residues. V shed 5 bases and J 3 bases; nucleotides not matched to a gene: 3.

The chain has TRBV28 and TRBJ1-5; possible D gene TRBD1, 6 bases. The CDR3 length is 15 residues. The V gene lost 2 bases and the J gene lost 5 bases, with 13 bases spanning the gap. Germline loops: CDR1 MDHEN, CDR2 SYDVKM. The CDR3 region is CASSLEQGTHQPQHF. CDR3 in DNA: TGTGCCAGCAGTTTAGAACAGGGAACCCATCAGCCCCAGCATTTT. The full variable domain, rest sourced from reference TRBV28 and TRBJ1-5, is DVKVTQSSRYLVKRTGEKVFLECVQDMDHENMFWYRQDPGLGLRLIYFSYDVKMKEKGDIPEGYSVSREKKERFSLILESASTNQTSMYLCASSLEQGTHQPQHFGDGTRLSIL.

In the case of this clone: The same CDR3 is also encoded by other DNA sequences in this sample. In DNA form, the CDR3 reads TGTGCCTGGAGTGTACTAGGGGGCTATGGCTACACCTTC. Amino acid sequence: CAWSVLGGYGYTF. The chain links TRBV30 to TRBJ1-2; D is possibly TRBD1 (6 bases). Per germline, CDR1 GTSNPN and CDR2 SVGIG (reference sequence). Trimming pared 0 bases from V and 4 bases from J, leaving 9 bases between. This CDR3 is built from 13 residues.

This rearrangement joins TRBV5-1 to TRBJ2-1; either TRBD1 or TRBD2 may supply D (5 bases each). The V end lost 0 bases, the J end lost 3 bases, and 13 bases lay between the germline ends. The CDR3 extends over 16 amino acids. Germline V gene lookup returns CDR1 SGHRS and CDR2 YFSETQ. CDR3 DNA sequence: TGCGCCAGCAGCTTGGTTCCGGCTGGGGGCTACAATGAGCAGTTCTTC. Amino acids: CASSLVPAGGYNEQFF.

The CDR3 DNA follows: TGTGCCAGCAGCTTAGATGGACAGAACCCTACCCATACGCAGTATTTT. Protein product: CASSLDGQNPTHTQYF. V and J are TRBV11-3 and TRBJ2-3; a weak D match, TRBD1 (6 bases). CDR3 length: 16 residues. Germline V lookup: CDR1 SGHNT, CDR2 YENEEA. Trimming left V 0 bases short and J 7 bases short, with 17 bases between.

This rearrangement joins TRBV5-6 to TRBJ1-1; 8 bases are a match to TRBD1. Germline loops: CDR1 SGHDT, CDR2 YYEEEE. The V and J ends lost 2 bases and 5 bases, in that order; junction bases with no gene match: 8. The CDR3 length is 15 residues. CDR3 region: CASSLRTGRGTEAFF. The CDR3 nucleotides read TGTGCCAGCAGCTTACGGACAGGGCGGGGGACTGAAGCTTTCTTT.

The CDR3 bases are TGTGCCAGCAGTTTTCGGAGGACAGTTAGAAATCAGCCCCAGCATTTT. Amino acid sequence: CASSFRRTVRNQPQHF. The chain joins TRBV28 to TRBJ1-5; tentative D call: TRBD1 (6 bases). Looked up from germline, CDR1 is MDHEN and CDR2 is SYDVKM. The CDR3 is 16 residues long. Trimming pared 3 bases from V and 4 bases from J, leaving 16 bases between. Variable domain in full (rest from reference TRBV28 and TRBJ1-5): DVKVTQSSRYLVKRTGEKVFLECVQDMDHENMFWYRQDPGLGLRLIYFSYDVKMKEKGDIPEGYSVSREKKERFSLILESASTNQTSMYLCASSFRRTVRNQPQHFGDGTRLSIL.

V usage is TRBV6-5 and J usage is TRBJ1-2; the match to TRBD1 covers 8 bases. The V gene's germline CDR1 is MNHEY and CDR2 SVGAGI. J gave up 4 bases and V 5 bases, and 9 bases lay outside the gene matches. The CDR3 length is 15 residues. The CDR3 DNA reads TGTGCCAGCAGTCCCCGGACAGGGCGAGTCTATGGCTACACCTTC. Protein sequence: CASSPRTGRVYGYTF.